These 29 T cell receptor beta chains were sequenced from one sample in a study of shared clonotypes between healthy human individuals (dated by TCRdb to 2018 to 2020). Libraries were constructed by the immunoSEQ multiplex PCR assay. Imported from immuneACCESS, the table was reduced by TCRdb to in-frame sequences with V and J called. These copies leave out some clones; in studies compared against another copy, an unresolved V gene accounts for under half, and the cause of the remainder is not known. The table for this sample lists about 580,000 clones; roughly 98% of them were counted only once. Less than 0.35% of the sample is held by the ten biggest clonotypes. For the CD8 naive samples, CD45RO-negative cells were positively selected for CCR7, yielding a CD45RA+CCR7+ population from which TemRA cells were excluded. The sequenced sample consisted of naive CD8+ T cells sorted from blood. The cell subset or site label on this specimen signifies: CD45RA+CCR7+. These receptors were collected from a man between 25 and 39 years old in good health.

CDR3 sequence: CASTQDRVNQPQHF. CDR3 DNA sequence: TGTGCCAGCACCCAGGACAGGGTCAATCAGCCCCAGCATTTT. This chain links TRBV6-1 with TRBJ1-5; TRBD1 matches 8 bases. The CDR3 is 14 residues long. Trimming at V came to 7 bases and at J to 3 bases, leaving 5 bases not matched to a gene. CDR1 is MNHNS and CDR2 is SASEGT in the germline V gene.

V is TRBV7-3 and J is TRBJ2-3; D gene unclear. V lost 1 base and J 4 bases, leaving 9 bases between the germline ends. From germline, CDR1 is SGHTA and CDR2 FQGTGA. The CDR3 runs to 14 residues. CDR3 DNA: TGTGCCAGCAGCTTAAGGGCCAACCCAGATACGCAGTATTTT. Amino acid sequence: CASSLRANPDTQYF.

The V call is TRBV9, the J call TRBJ2-7; 10 bases fit TRBD2. Germline V gene sequence: CDR1 SGDLS, CDR2 YYNGEE. V was clipped by 1 base and J by 6 bases; unmatched bases: 13. The CDR3 runs 17 residues. The CDR3, as DNA: TGTGCCAGCAGCGTAAGGAGTAGCGGGAGGCAGTTAGGCGAGCAGTACTTC. It specifies CASSVRSSGRQLGEQYF.

The CDR3 DNA reads as TGCGCCAGCAGCCAGACCGGGAGTGCCGCCTACGAGCAGTACTTC. Translated: CASSQTGSAAYEQYF. V usage is TRBV4-1 and J usage is TRBJ2-7; D perhaps matches TRBD2 (6 bases). V dropped 3 bases and J dropped 2 bases, with 14 bases sitting between them. Germline-derived CDR1 and CDR2 are MGHRA and YSYEKL. The CDR3 is 15 residues long.

The chain couples TRBV9 to TRBJ2-5; no firm D call. Germline assignment: CDR1 SGDLS and CDR2 YYNGEE. V gave up 0 bases and J gave up 9 bases, with 9 bases separating them. The CDR3 has 12 residues. CDR3 DNA sequence: TGTGCCAGCAGCGTAGATTCGGGTGCCCAGTACTTC. It codes for CASSVDSGAQYF.

The chain employs TRBV5-1 and TRBJ2-7, with D maybe TRBD2 (6 bases). Trimming pared 4 bases from V and 3 bases from J, leaving 11 bases between. From germline, CDR1 is SGHRS and CDR2 YFSETQ. This CDR3 spans 13 amino acids. CDR3 in amino acids: CASSVGLVYEQYF. Here the CDR3 DNA reads TGCGCCAGCAGCGTGGGACTGGTCTACGAGCAGTACTTC.

The chain uses TRBV29-1 and TRBJ2-2; D not certain. The CDR3 consists of 13 residues. With 3 bases removed from V and 0 bases from J, the gap between germline ends came to 5 bases. Germline CDR1 and CDR2: SQVTM and ANQGSEA. The chain's CDR3 is CSVEPPNTGELFF. The CDR3 DNA reads TGCAGCGTTGAGCCCCCGAACACCGGGGAGCTGTTTTTT.

This clone was counted a single time. This chain links TRBV5-1 with TRBJ2-7, with 7 bases aligning to TRBD1. Trimming took 4 bases from V and 4 from J; bases not matched to a gene: 5. CDR1 is SGHRS and CDR2 is YFSETQ in the germline V gene. The CDR3 totals 13 residues. The CDR3 here is CASSKGAKYEQYF. Written as DNA, the CDR3 is TGCGCCAGCAGCAAGGGGGCGAAGTACGAGCAGTACTTC.

The chain is built from TRBV6-6 and TRBJ2-7; perhaps D is TRBD1 or TRBD2 (6 bases each). Trimming pared 6 bases from V and 5 bases from J, leaving 23 bases between. There are 16 residues in the CDR3. The germline CDR1 and CDR2 sequences are MNHNY and SVGAGI (reference sequence). CDR3 in DNA: TGTGCCAGCAGCTTTTTACCGGGACACGGAGGGAACGAGCAGTACTTC. Translation gives CASSFLPGHGGNEQYF.

The CDR3 nucleotides read TGTGCCAGCAGCCAATCAGGGACAGAGACCCAGTACTTC. As protein: CASSQSGTETQYF. V gene TRBV13 combines with J gene TRBJ2-5; D is possibly TRBD1 or TRBD2 (5 bases each). Germline CDR1 is PRHDT and CDR2 is FYEKMQ (reference sequence). V lost 5 bases and J 4 bases, leaving 11 bases between the germline ends. The CDR3 totals 13 residues.

As regards this clone: At one end, the junction sequence differs from germline, possibly due to a read error. The chain recombines TRBV28 with TRBJ2-7; no definite D call. CDR1 and CDR2 from the germline V gene are MDHEN and SYDVKM. The CDR3 totals 11 residues. The CDR3, as DNA: TGTGCCACCAAGGGCAACAGCCCTGGGGACTTC. Encoded protein: CATKGNSPGDF.

The chain has TRBV7-9 and TRBJ1-4, with D uncertain. Germline V CDR1 and CDR2: SEHNR, FQNEAQ (reference sequence). The CDR3 is made up of 16 amino acids. Trimming took 1 base from V and 6 from J, leaving 15 bases between them. The CDR3 loop is CASSLVREAYDEKLFF. DNA of the CDR3: TGTGCCAGCAGCTTAGTTCGTGAGGCTTATGATGAAAAACTGTTTTTT.

This chain links TRBV9 with TRBJ2-1; the D is unclear. The CDR3 has 13 amino acids. V was trimmed by 7 bases and J by 0 bases, leaving 8 bases between them. Germline-derived CDR1 and CDR2 are SGDLS and YYNGEE. The CDR3 loop is CASSIGSYNEQFF. CDR3 nucleotides: TGTGCCAGCTCCATAGGCTCCTACAATGAGCAGTTCTTC.

The V gene is TRBV10-3, the J gene TRBJ2-7; no definite D call. V gave up 2 bases and J gave up 3 bases, with 11 bases separating them. From germline, CDR1 is ENHRY and CDR2 SYGVKD. CDR3 length: 14 amino acids. This CDR3 reads CAISEVGTYYEQYF. CDR3 DNA: TGTGCCATCAGTGAGGTGGGCACGTACTACGAGCAGTACTTC.

The rearrangement joins TRBV9 to TRBJ2-7; tentatively, D is TRBD2 (5 bases). The germline CDR1 and CDR2 sequences are SGDLS and YYNGEE. V lost 4 bases and J lost 2, with 10 bases in between. The CDR3 is 13 amino acids. The CDR3 DNA reads TGTGCCAGCAGCCCCGGGGTGGCCTACGAGCAGTACTTC. Its translation is CASSPGVAYEQYF.

The chain has TRBV19 and TRBJ1-1; TRBD1 is a possible D gene (5 bases). Trimming shortened V by 4 bases and J by 5 bases, and 17 bases separated the two germline ends. Germline V lookup: CDR1 LNHDA, CDR2 SQIVND (reference sequence). The CDR3 totals 15 residues. The CDR3 DNA follows: TGTGCCAGTAGTACCCGGGACCCCCTCCCGACTGAAGCTTTCTTT. Translated, it gives CASSTRDPLPTEAFF.

This chain joins TRBV7-6 and TRBJ2-1, with D perhaps given as TRBD1 or TRBD2 (5 bases each). The V end was cut by 4 bases, the J end by 0 bases, with 16 bases between. Looked up from germline, CDR1 is SGHVS and CDR2 is FNYEAQ. The CDR3 loop spans 17 amino acids. CDR3 coding DNA: TGTGCCAGCAGCTCGAAGCGAGGGACGGGCTCCTACAATGAGCAGTTCTTC. Protein sequence: CASSSKRGTGSYNEQFF.

V usage is TRBV7-9 and J usage is TRBJ2-2; D gene ambiguous. The V gene lost 7 bases and the J gene lost 1 base, with 13 bases spanning the gap. Germline CDR1 SEHNR, CDR2 FQNEAQ (reference sequence). The length of the CDR3 is 15 residues. The CDR3 DNA reads as TGTGCCAGCAACCTAAGGACGGAGAACACCGGGGAGCTGTTTTTT. This encodes CASNLRTENTGELFF. The full variable domain, completed using reference TRBV7-9 and TRBJ2-2, is DTGVSQNPRHKITKRGQNVTFRCDPISEHNRLYWYRQTLGQGPEFLTYFQNEAQLEKSRLLSDRFSAERPKGSFSTLEIQRTEQGDSAMYLCASNLRTENTGELFFGEGSRLTVL.

The chain links TRBV27 to TRBJ2-7; TRBD2 aligns across 12 bases. Trimming took 6 bases from V and 5 from J; bases not matched to a gene: 8. There are 15 residues in the CDR3. Germline lookup yields CDR1 MNHEY and CDR2 SMNVEV (reference sequence). This CDR3 is CASSLLAGGSHEQYF. CDR3 DNA: TGTGCCAGCAGCCTTCTAGCGGGAGGGAGCCACGAGCAGTACTTC.

This rearrangement joins TRBV7-3 to TRBJ2-7, with D uncertain. The CDR3 has 11 residues. V was clipped by 9 bases and J by 2 bases, with 8 bases between them. Germline loops: CDR1 SGHTA, CDR2 FQGTGA. The CDR3 coding sequence is TGTGCCAGACCGTTCGCCTACGAGCAGTACTTC. Translation: CARPFAYEQYF.

This rearrangement joins TRBV5-5 to TRBJ1-1; D uncertain. The CDR3 sequence is 15 residues long. Trimming pared 0 bases from V and 3 bases from J, leaving 12 bases between. From germline, CDR1 is SGHKS and CDR2 YYEKEE (reference sequence). The CDR3, as DNA: TGTGCCAGCAGCTTGGTGGGGTTCCGGGACACTGAAGCTTTCTTT. Protein sequence: CASSLVGFRDTEAFF.

The chain recombines TRBV6-5 with TRBJ2-1; D may be TRBD2 (5 bases). The CDR3 length is 11 residues. V lost 5 bases to trimming and J lost 8 bases, with 7 bases between them. Looked up from germline, CDR1 is MNHEY and CDR2 is SVGAGI. For the CDR3, the DNA is TGTGCCAGCAGTAGAGGGCATGAGCAGTTCTTC. Protein sequence: CASSRGHEQFF.

The CDR3 loop is CASSLGGQTYEQYF. DNA for the CDR3: TGTGCCAGCAGCTTGGGGGGACAGACCTACGAGCAGTACTTC. V is TRBV5-6 and J is TRBJ2-7; 7 bases match TRBD1. The CDR3 is made up of 14 amino acids. From germline, CDR1 is SGHDT and CDR2 YYEEEE. The V segment lost 0 bases and the J segment 2 bases; nucleotides outside the gene matches: 2.

V is TRBV5-7 and J is TRBJ2-7; weak D call: TRBD1 (6 bases). TRBV5-7 belongs to the ORF category, with a function that is uncertain. V lost 5 bases and J 2 bases, leaving 23 bases between the germline ends. The CDR3 runs to 17 residues. The CDR3 protein is CASRSIPRDMPTYEQYF. In nucleotides, the CDR3 is TGTGCCAGCAGGTCTATCCCTAGGGACATGCCCACCTACGAGCAGTACTTC.

To note about this clone: Additional DNA sequences in this sample encode the identical CDR3. This sequence joins TRBV9 and TRBJ2-3; D is ambiguous. The length of the CDR3 is 13 residues. V lost 0 bases and J lost 1, with 3 bases in between. In germline, CDR1 is SGDLS, CDR2 YYNGEE. The CDR3 loop reads CASSVVGTDTQYF. CDR3 bases: TGTGCCAGCAGCGTAGTTGGCACAGATACGCAGTATTTT.

V and J are TRBV5-1 and TRBJ2-7; perhaps TRBD2 as D (6 bases). Trimming pared 5 bases from V and 4 bases from J, leaving 19 bases between. The V gene's germline CDR1 is SGHRS and CDR2 YFSETQ. There are 15 residues in the CDR3. In nucleotides, the CDR3 is TGCGCCAGCAGTTGGGAGATCGACGGGAGTTACGAGCAGTACTTC. Protein: CASSWEIDGSYEQYF.

The J gene is TRBJ2-1, the V gene TRBV29-1, with 9 bases aligning to TRBD1. V lost 7 bases to trimming and J lost 6 bases; unmatched junction nucleotides: 1. Germline CDR1 SQVTM, CDR2 ANQGSEA. The CDR3 runs 11 residues. DNA of the CDR3: TGCAGCGGGGACAGGGCCAATGAGCAGTTCTTC. This gives the protein CSGDRANEQFF.

Worth noting for this clone: Other DNA sequences in the sample encode the same CDR3. The CDR3 reads CASSVEGASTDTQYF. The CDR3, as DNA: TGTGCCAGCAGCGTAGAGGGGGCTAGCACAGATACGCAGTATTTT. The chain uses TRBV9 and TRBJ2-3, with 7 bases fitting TRBD1. Germline V CDR1 and CDR2: SGDLS, YYNGEE. The V segment lost 0 bases and the J segment 0 bases; nucleotides outside the gene matches: 1. The CDR3 has 15 amino acids. Based on the CDR3 plus reference TRBV9 and TRBJ2-3, the full variable domain is DSGVTQTPKHLITATGQRVTLRCSPRSGDLSVYWYQQSLDQGLQFLIQYYNGEERAKGNILERFSAQQFPDLHSELNLSSLELGDSALYFCASSVEGASTDTQYFGPGTRLTVL.

As regards this clone: This sample also contains other DNA sequences that code for the same CDR3. The chain employs TRBV20-1 and TRBJ2-1; D ambiguous. V was clipped by 1 base and J by 8 bases, with 6 bases between them. CDR1 DFQATT and CDR2 SNEGSKA come from the germline V gene (reference sequence). CDR3 length: 11 residues. CDR3 sequence reads: CSARVGDEQFF. The CDR3 region has the DNA TGCAGTGCTAGAGTTGGAGATGAGCAGTTCTTC.